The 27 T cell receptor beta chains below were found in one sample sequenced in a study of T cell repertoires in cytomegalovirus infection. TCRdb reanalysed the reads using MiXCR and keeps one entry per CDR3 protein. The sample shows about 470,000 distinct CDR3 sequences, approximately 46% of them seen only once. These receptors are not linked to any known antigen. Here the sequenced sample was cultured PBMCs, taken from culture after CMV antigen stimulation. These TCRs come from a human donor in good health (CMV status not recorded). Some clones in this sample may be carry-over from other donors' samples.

This chain's CDR3 is CASSPPRNEQFF. The CDR3 nucleotides read TGTGCCAGCAGTCCCCCGCGCAATGAGCAGTTCTTC. The chain is built from TRBV12-3 or TRBV12-4 and TRBJ2-1; D call uncertain. The CDR3 is made up of 12 amino acids. V was clipped by 5 bases and J by 6 bases, with 8 bases between them.

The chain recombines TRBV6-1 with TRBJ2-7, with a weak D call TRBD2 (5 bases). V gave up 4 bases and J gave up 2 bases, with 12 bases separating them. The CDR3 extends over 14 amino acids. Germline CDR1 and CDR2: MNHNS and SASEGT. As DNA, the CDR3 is TGTGCCAGCAGTGCGGGATCCACGCCCTACGAGCAGTACTTC. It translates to CASSAGSTPYEQYF.

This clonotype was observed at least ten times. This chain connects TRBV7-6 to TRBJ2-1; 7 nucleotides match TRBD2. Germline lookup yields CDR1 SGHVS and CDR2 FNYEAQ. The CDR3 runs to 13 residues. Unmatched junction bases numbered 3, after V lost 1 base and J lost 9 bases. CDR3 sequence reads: CASSLGDYGEQFF. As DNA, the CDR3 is TGTGCCAGCAGCTTAGGGGACTACGGTGAGCAGTTCTTC.

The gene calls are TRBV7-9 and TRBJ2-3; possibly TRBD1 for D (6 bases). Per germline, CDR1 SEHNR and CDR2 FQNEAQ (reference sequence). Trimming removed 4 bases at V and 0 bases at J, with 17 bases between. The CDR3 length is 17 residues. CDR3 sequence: CASSWVTGAASTDTQYF. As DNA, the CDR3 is TGTGCCAGCAGCTGGGTGACAGGCGCCGCTAGCACAGATACGCAGTATTTT. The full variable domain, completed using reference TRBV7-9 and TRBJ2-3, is DTGVSQNPRHKITKRGQNVTFRCDPISEHNRLYWYRQTLGQGPEFLTYFQNEAQLEKSRLLSDRFSAERPKGSFSTLEIQRTEQGDSAMYLCASSWVTGAASTDTQYFGPGTRLTVL.

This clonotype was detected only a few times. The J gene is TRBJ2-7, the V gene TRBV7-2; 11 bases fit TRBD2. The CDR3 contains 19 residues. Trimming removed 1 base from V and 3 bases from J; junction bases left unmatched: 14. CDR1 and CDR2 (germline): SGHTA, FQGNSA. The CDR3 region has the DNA TGTGCCAGCAGCTTAGGAGGGGGTCCGGGACTAGCGGAAAGCTACGAGCAGTACTTC. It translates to CASSLGGGPGLAESYEQYF.

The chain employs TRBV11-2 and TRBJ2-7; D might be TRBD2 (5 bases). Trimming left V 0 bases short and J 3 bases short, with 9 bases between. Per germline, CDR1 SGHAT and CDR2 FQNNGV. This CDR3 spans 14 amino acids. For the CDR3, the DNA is TGTGCCAGCAGCTTAGAGCGGGCGTACTACGAGCAGTACTTC. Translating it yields CASSLERAYYEQYF.

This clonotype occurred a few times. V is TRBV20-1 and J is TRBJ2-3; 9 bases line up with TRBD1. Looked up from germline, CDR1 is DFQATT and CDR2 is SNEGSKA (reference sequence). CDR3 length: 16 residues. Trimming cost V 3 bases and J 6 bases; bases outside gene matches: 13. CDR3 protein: CSASSRDRDWVDTQYF. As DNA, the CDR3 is TGCAGTGCTAGCTCCCGGGACAGGGATTGGGTGGATACGCAGTATTTT.

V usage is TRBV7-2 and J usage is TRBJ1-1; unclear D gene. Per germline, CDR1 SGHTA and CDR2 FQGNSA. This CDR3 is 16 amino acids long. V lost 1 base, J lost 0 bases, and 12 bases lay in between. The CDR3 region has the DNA TGTGCCAGCAGCTTAGGATGGCGGGTTATGAACACTGAAGCTTTCTTT. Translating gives CASSLGWRVMNTEAFF.

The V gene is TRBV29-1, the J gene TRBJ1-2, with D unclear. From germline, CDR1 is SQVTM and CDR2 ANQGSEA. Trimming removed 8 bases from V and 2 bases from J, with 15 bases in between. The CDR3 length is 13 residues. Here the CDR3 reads CSTRPRLNYGYTF. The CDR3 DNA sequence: TGCAGCACCAGACCGCGACTGAACTATGGCTACACCTTC.

For the CDR3, the DNA is TGTGCCAGTCTTCCTGGGCCAGGAATGGTTGGCAAAAACATTCAGTACTTC. This gives the protein CASLPGPGMVGKNIQYF. The V call is TRBV19, the J call TRBJ2-4; no clear D. The V and J ends lost 8 bases and 3 bases respectively, with 23 bases between them. CDR1 and CDR2 from the germline V gene are LNHDA and SQIVND (reference sequence). This CDR3 has 17 amino acids. The complete variable domain, with remaining parts taken from reference TRBV19 and TRBJ2-4, reads DGGITQSPKYLFRKEGQNVTLSCEQNLNHDAMYWYRQDPGQGLRLIYYSQIVNDFQKGDIAEGYSVSREKKESFPLTVTSAQKNPTAFYLCASLPGPGMVGKNIQYFGAGTRLSVL.

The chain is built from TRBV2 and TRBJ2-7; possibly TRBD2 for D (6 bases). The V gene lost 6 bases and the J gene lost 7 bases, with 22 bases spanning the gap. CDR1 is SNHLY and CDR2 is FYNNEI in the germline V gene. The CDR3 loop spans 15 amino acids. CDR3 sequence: CASRAPGLSPGEQYF. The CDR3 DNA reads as TGTGCCAGCAGGGCACCGGGACTTAGCCCTGGAGAGCAGTACTTC.

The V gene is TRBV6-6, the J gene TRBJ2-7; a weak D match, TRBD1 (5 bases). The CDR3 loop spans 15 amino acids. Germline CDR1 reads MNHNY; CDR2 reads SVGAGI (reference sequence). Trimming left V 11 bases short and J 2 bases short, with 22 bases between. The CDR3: CAGRGSSGLTYEQYF. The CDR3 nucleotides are TGTGCCGGAAGGGGTAGTTCCGGGCTTACCTACGAGCAGTACTTC.

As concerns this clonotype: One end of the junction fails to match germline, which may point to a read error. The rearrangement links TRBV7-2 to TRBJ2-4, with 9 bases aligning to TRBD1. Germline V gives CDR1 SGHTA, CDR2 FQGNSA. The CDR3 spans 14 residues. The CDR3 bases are TGTGCCAGCAGCACCGGGACAGGGTCAGACATGCAGTACTTC. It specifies CASSTGTGSDMQYF.

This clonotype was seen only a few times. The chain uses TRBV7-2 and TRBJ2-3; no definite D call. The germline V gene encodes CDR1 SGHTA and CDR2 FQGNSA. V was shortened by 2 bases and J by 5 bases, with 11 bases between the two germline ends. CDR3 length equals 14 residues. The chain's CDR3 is CASSLLGSQDTQYF. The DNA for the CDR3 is TGTGCCAGCAGCTTATTAGGGTCCCAAGATACGCAGTATTTT. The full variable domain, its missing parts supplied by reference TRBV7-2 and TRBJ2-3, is GAGVSQSPSNKVTEKGKDVELRCDPISGHTALYWYRQSLGQGLEFLIYFQGNSAPDKSGLPSDRFSAERTGGSVSTLTIQRTQQEDSAVYLCASSLLGSQDTQYFGPGTRLTVL.

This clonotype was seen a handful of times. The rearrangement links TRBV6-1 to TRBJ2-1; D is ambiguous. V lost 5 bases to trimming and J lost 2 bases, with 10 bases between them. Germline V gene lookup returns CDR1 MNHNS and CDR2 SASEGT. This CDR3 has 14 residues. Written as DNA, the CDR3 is TGTGCCAGCAGTTCGGCCGTAACCTACAATGAGCAGTTCTTC. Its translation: CASSSAVTYNEQFF.

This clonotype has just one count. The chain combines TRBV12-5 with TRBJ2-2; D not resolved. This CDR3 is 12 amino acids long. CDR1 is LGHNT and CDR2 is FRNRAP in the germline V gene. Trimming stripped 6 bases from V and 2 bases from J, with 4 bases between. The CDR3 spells CASGINTGELFF. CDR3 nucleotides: TGTGCTAGTGGGATCAACACCGGGGAGCTGTTTTTT.

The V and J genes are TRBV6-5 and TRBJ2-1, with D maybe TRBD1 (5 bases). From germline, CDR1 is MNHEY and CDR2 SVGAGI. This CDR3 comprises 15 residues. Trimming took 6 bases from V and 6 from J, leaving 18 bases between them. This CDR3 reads CASSPVTAMINEQFF. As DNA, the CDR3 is TGTGCCAGCAGCCCCGTGACAGCAATGATCAATGAGCAGTTCTTC.

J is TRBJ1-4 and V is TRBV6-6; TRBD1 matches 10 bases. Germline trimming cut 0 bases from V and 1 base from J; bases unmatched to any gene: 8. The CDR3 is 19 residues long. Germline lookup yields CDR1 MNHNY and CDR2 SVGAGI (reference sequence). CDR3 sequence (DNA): TGTGCCAGCAGTTACTCAATGGGACAGGGGCTTCGAACTAATGAAAAACTGTTTTTT. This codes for CASSYSMGQGLRTNEKLFF.

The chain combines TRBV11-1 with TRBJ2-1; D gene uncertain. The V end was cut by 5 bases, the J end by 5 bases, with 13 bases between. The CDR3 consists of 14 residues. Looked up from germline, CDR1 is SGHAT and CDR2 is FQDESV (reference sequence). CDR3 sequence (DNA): TGTGCCAGCAGCATCAGCTTCACAAACAATGAGCAGTTCTTC. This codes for CASSISFTNNEQFF.

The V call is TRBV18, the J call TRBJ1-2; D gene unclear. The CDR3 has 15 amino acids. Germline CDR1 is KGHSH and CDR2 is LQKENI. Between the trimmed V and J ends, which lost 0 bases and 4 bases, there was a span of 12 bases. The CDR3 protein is CASSPPAETIYGYTF. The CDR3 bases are TGTGCCAGCTCACCACCGGCAGAGACCATCTATGGCTACACCTTC.

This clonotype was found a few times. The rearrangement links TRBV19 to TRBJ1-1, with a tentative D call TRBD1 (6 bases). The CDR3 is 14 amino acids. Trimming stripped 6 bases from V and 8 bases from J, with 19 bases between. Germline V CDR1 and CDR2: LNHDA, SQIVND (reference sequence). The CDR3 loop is CASRRVGDTGEAFF. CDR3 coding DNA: TGTGCCAGTAGGAGGGTCGGGGACACCGGGGAAGCTTTCTTT.

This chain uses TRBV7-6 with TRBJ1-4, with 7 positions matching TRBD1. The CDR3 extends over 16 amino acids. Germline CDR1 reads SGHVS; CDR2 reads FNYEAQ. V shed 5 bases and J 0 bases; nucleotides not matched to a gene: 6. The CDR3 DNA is TGTGCCAGCAGCCGGGGACAGACTCCAACTAATGAAAAACTGTTTTTT. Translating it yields CASSRGQTPTNEKLFF.

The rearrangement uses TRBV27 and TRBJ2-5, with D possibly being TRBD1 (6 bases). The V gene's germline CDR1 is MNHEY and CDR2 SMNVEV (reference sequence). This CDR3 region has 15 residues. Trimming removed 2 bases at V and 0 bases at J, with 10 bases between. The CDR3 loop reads CASSLGGVHQETQYF. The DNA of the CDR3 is TGTGCCAGCAGTTTAGGGGGCGTACACCAAGAGACCCAGTACTTC.

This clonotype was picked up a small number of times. CDR3: CASSFNTGHHYEQYF. DNA for the CDR3: TGTGCCAGCAGCTTCAATACGGGACACCACTACGAGCAGTACTTC. This rearrangement joins TRBV7-6 to TRBJ2-7; possible D gene TRBD1, 6 bases. The CDR3 runs 15 residues. Germline V lookup: CDR1 SGHVS, CDR2 FNYEAQ. V gave up 3 bases and J gave up 3 bases, with 15 bases separating them. Using reference TRBV7-6 and TRBJ2-7 for the parts outside the CDR3, the full variable domain is GAGVSQSPRYKVTKRGQDVALRCDPISGHVSLYWYRQALGQGPEFLTYFNYEAQQDKSGLPNDRFSAERPEGSISTLTIQRTEQRDSAMYRCASSFNTGHHYEQYFGPGTRLTVT.

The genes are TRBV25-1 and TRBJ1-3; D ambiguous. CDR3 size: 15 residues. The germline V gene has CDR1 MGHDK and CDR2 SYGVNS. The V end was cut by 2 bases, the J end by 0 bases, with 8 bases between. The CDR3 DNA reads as TGTGCCAGCAGTGAACTGGGCGGCTCTGGAAACACCATATATTTT. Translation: CASSELGGSGNTIYF.

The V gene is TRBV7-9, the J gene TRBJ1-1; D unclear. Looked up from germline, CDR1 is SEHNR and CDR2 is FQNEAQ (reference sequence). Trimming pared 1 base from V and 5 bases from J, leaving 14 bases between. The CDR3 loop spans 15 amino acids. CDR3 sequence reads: CASSLGRITMTEAFF. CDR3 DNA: TGTGCCAGCAGCTTAGGGCGAATAACAATGACTGAAGCTTTCTTT. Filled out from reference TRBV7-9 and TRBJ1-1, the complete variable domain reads DTGVSQNPRHKITKRGQNVTFRCDPISEHNRLYWYRQTLGQGPEFLTYFQNEAQLEKSRLLSDRFSAERPKGSFSTLEIQRTEQGDSAMYLCASSLGRITMTEAFFGQGTRLTVV.

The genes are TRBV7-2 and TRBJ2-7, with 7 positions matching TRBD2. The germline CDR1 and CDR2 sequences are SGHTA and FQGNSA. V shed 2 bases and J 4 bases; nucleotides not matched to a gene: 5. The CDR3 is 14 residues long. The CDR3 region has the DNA TGTGCCAGCAGCTTAAGCTCTAGCGGTTACGAGCAGTACTTC. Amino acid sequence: CASSLSSSGYEQYF.